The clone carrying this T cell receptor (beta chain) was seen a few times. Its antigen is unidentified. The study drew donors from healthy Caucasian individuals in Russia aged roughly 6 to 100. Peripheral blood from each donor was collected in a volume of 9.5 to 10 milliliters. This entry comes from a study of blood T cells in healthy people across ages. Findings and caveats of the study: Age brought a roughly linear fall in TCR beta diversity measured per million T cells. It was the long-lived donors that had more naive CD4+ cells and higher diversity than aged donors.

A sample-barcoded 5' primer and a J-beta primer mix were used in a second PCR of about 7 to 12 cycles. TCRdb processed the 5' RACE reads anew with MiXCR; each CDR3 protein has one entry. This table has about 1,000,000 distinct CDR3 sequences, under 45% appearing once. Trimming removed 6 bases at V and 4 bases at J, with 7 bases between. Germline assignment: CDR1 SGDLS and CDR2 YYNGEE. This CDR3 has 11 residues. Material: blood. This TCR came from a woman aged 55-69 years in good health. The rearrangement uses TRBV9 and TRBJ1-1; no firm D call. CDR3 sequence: CASTSSTEAFF. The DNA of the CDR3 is TGTGCCAGCACCAGCTCCACTGAAGCTTTCTTT. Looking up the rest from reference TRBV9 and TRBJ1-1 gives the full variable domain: DSGVTQTPKHLITATGQRVTLRCSPRSGDLSVYWYQQSLDQGLQFLIQYYNGEERAKGNILERFSAQQFPDLHSELNLSSLELGDSALYFCASTSSTEAFFGQGTRLTVV.